This T cell receptor (beta chain) derives from a study of naive and memory T cell subsets. An equimolar mix of two oligonucleotides served as the beta constant-region primer for TRBC1 and TRBC2. The ligated cDNA underwent four PCR rounds using SP2 and nested alpha and beta constant-region primers. TCRdb re-called the UMI-ligation and nested PCR reads with MiXCR, one entry per CDR3 protein. The sample has fewer than 9,500 distinct CDR3 sequences; under 30% are singletons. The sequenced sample was CD8+ TEMRA cells from blood. Subset meaning: effector memory re-expressing CD45RA, CD45RA+ CD27-. The TCR sequence derives from a human donor in good health.

The CDR3 DNA reads as TGTGCCAGCAGCCTCGCTAGCGGGGACTCCTACGAGCAGTACTTC. Protein: CASSLASGDSYEQYF. The V and J genes are TRBV9 and TRBJ2-7; 9 positions match TRBD2. Germline V gene sequence: CDR1 SGDLS, CDR2 YYNGEE. With V trimmed by 4 bases and J by 0 bases, 5 bases remained unmatched. This CDR3 contains 15 residues.